This T cell receptor beta chain was retrieved from a study of T cell repertoires in cytomegalovirus infection. Study as a whole: Alongside well-studied HLA-B-restricted CMV epitopes, recently identified HLA-C-restricted CMV epitopes were also used. Through public TCR beta signatures, both CMV infection and matching HLA type were indicated. Study conclusions and caveats: Using cumulative public TCR beta family frequency, the authors identified those who carried CMV together with the relevant HLA. HLA-C-restricted CMV-specific TCR beta clonotypes prevailed in the ex vivo response.

TCRdb recomputed calls from the reads with MiXCR, one row per CDR3 protein. The data show 140,000 to 150,000 distinct CDR3 sequences, 25% to 35% seen once. The CDR3 sequence is 17 residues long. The germline CDR1 and CDR2 sequences are LNHDA and SQIVND (reference sequence). V was cut by 0 bases and J by 0 bases, with 12 bases left in between. The table lists this clonotype with a few counts. The antigen is undetermined. This receptor was identified in a human donor in good health (CMV status not recorded). Some clones in this sample may be carry-over from other donors' samples. Sequencing used CD8+ T cells from cultured PBMCs, obtained from culture after CMV antigen stimulation. The chain uses TRBV19 and TRBJ2-1, with no clear D. The CDR3 DNA follows: TGTGCCAGTAGTATAGACTCGGGCGGTAGCTCCTACAATGAGCAGTTCTTC. This sequence encodes CASSIDSGGSSYNEQFF.